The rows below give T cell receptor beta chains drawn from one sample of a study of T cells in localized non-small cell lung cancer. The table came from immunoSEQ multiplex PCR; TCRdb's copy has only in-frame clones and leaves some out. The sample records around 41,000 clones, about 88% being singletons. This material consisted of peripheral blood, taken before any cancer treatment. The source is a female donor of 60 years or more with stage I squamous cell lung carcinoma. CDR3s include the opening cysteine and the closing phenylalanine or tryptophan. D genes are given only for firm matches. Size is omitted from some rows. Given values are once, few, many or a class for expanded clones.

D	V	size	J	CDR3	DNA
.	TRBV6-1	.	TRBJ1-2	CASMDANYGYTF	TGTGCCAGCATGGATGCTAACTATGGCTACACCTTC
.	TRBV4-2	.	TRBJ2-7	CASSQELGRYEQYF	TGTGCCAGCAGCCAAGAGTTAGGCCGGTACGAGCAGTACTTC
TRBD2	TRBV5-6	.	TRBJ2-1	CASIRAGVSYNEQFF	TGTGCCAGCATCCGGGCGGGAGTATCCTACAATGAGCAGTTCTTC
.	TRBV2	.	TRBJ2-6	CASSDISSGANVLTF	TGTGCCAGCAGTGATATCAGCTCTGGGGCCAACGTCCTGACTTTC
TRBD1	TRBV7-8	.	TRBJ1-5	CASSLDRGLNQPQHF	TGTGCCAGCAGTCTGGACAGGGGGCTCAATCAGCCCCAGCATTTT
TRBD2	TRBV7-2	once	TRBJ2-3	CASGYPAGVTDTQYF	TGTGCCAGCGGATACCCAGCGGGGGTGACAGATACGCAGTATTTT
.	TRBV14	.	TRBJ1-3	CASSAKLVPGNTIYF	TGTGCCAGCAGCGCGAAACTAGTCCCTGGAAACACCATATATTTT
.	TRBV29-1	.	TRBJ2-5	CSVGELSETQYF	TGCAGCGTTGGGGAACTGTCGGAGACCCAGTACTTC
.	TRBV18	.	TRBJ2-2	CASSRAPRSTGELFF	TGTGCCAGCTCACGGGCCCCCAGGAGCACCGGGGAGCTGTTTTTT
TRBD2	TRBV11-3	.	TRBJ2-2	CASSLAGGRTGELFF	TGTGCCAGCAGCTTAGCGGGAGGGAGAACCGGGGAGCTGTTTTTT
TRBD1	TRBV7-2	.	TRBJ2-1	CASRRGTGNYNEQFF	TGTGCCAGCAGGAGGGGGACAGGGAACTACAATGAGCAGTTCTTC
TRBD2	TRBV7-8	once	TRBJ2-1	CASSPPAGGTYNEQFF	TGTGCCAGCAGCCCCCCGGCGGGAGGGACTTACAATGAGCAGTTCTTC
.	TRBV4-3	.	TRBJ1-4	CASSQERGDLPRATNEKLFF	TGCGCCAGCAGCCAAGAACGGGGGGATTTACCTCGTGCAACTAATGAAAAACTGTTTTTT
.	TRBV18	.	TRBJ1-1	CASSPLAGEAFF	TGTGCCAGCTCACCACTCGCTGGTGAAGCTTTCTTT
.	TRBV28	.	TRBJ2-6	CASSLRLGSSGANVLTF	TGTGCCAGCAGTTTAAGGTTGGGGTCCTCTGGGGCCAACGTCCTGACTTTC
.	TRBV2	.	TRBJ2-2	CASSEQGYTGELFF	TGTGCCAGCAGTGAACAGGGGTACACCGGGGAGCTGTTTTTT
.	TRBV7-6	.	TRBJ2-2	CASSLVYTGELFF	TGTGCCAGCAGCTTAGTGTACACCGGGGAGCTGTTTTTT
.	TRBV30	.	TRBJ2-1	CAWKWTTVVQFF	TGTGCCTGGAAGTGGACAACGGTGGTGCAGTTCTTC
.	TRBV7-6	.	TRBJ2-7	CASSLGVPGTSYEQYF	TGTGCCAGCAGCTTAGGGGTCCCGGGGACCTCCTACGAGCAGTACTTC
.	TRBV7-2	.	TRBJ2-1	CASSLDSGRQGEQFF	TGTGCCAGCAGCTTAGACAGCGGGAGACAGGGGGAGCAGTTCTTC
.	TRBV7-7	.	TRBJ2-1	CASSRGKGFNNEQFF	TGTGCCAGCAGCCGAGGCAAGGGTTTCAACAATGAGCAGTTCTTC
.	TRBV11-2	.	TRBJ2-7	CASSLGVDFEQYF	TGTGCCAGCAGCTTAGGGGTGGACTTTGAGCAGTACTTC
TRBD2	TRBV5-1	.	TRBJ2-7	CASSLTSGSYEQYF	TGCGCCAGCAGCTTAACTAGCGGAAGCTACGAGCAGTACTTC
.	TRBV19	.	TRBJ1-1	CASRPRGGNTEAFF	TGTGCCAGTAGACCCCGGGGAGGGAACACTGAAGCTTTCTTT